These 2 T cell receptor beta chains originate from one sample sequenced in a study of identical twins. TCRdb itself ran the 5' RACE reads through MiXCR, one entry per CDR3 protein. Of 1.5 million to 2 million distinct CDR3 sequences detected, about 32% appear once; the ten largest clones hold approximately 0.25%. The source material was cord blood. The source is a newborn girl in good health.

A few counts support this clonotype. This chain links TRBV9 with TRBJ2-1; TRBD2 matches 10 bases. This CDR3 has 16 residues. J lost 7 bases, V lost 4 bases, and 11 bases had no gene match. Looked up from germline, CDR1 is SGDLS and CDR2 is YYNGEE. Here the CDR3 reads CASSLAPAGGWNEQFF. CDR3 bases: TGTGCCAGCAGCTTAGCCCCAGCGGGAGGGTGGAATGAGCAGTTCTTC.

This clonotype was counted only a few times. The chain combines TRBV10-3 with TRBJ1-2; possibly TRBD1 for D (5 bases). Trimming stripped 2 bases from V and 7 bases from J, with 20 bases between. The CDR3 is 16 amino acids. Germline loops: CDR1 ENHRY, CDR2 SYGVKD. The CDR3 here is CAISERGPPGKGGYTF. The CDR3 DNA is TGTGCCATCAGTGAGAGGGGCCCCCCAGGCAAGGGTGGCTACACCTTC.